Listed below are T cell receptor beta chains from one sample, sequenced in a study of blood T cell repertoires in COVID-19. Data came from immunoSEQ multiplex PCR; TCRdb stores just in-frame clones and leaves some out. Of under 200,000 clones in the sample, around four fifths were seen once. The sequenced material came from peripheral blood. These receptors came from an elderly woman with COVID-19, enrolled during active disease. CDR3s leave out the opening cysteine and the closing phenylalanine or tryptophan. Each record gives: clone size, V gene, J gene, CDR3 protein. Not every row has a clone size; where given, it reads once, few, many or a size class.

>.|TRBV7-2|TRBJ2-7
ASRGYSRGEQY
>once|TRBV11-3|TRBJ2-1
ASSFRLAGGLHEQF
>once|TRBV7-3|TRBJ2-5
ASSLQGAGALETQY
>.|TRBV9|TRBJ1-1
ASSFGQGNTEAF
>.|TRBV2|TRBJ2-4
ASSAHSGNIQY
>.|TRBV30|TRBJ2-7
AWSVGGAAVYEQY
>.|TRBV2|TRBJ1-1
ASRLTGGGTEAF
>.|TRBV28|TRBJ2-7
ASNTPQGHFYEQY
>.|TRBV18|TRBJ2-5
ASSPRQPQETQY
>.|TRBV30|TRBJ1-5
AWSVPGNNQPQH
>.|TRBV15|TRBJ1-5
ATSRALDSYNQPQH
>once|TRBV5-1|TRBJ1-1
ASSLEWGANTEAF
>.|TRBV7-2|TRBJ2-1
ASSLFGTSGGLAGEQF
>.|TRBV30|TRBJ1-1
AWQRDRAGTEAF
>.|TRBV6-1|TRBJ2-5
ASSEAFETQY
>.|TRBV27|TRBJ2-2
ASSFFRGLDTGELF
>.|TRBV15|TRBJ2-7
ATSRARRGGEEQY
>.|TRBV7-2|TRBJ1-1
ASSSRQASGDTEAF
>few|TRBV6-5|TRBJ2-7
ASSYTGLGADEQY
>.|TRBV7-8|TRBJ2-7
ASSFAGTGTYEQY
>.|TRBV18|TRBJ2-6
ASSARRQGAQGANVLT